The 32 T cell receptor beta chains presented below share a single source sample, sequenced in a study of blood T cell repertoires in COVID-19. The method was immunoSEQ multiplex PCR; TCRdb's version includes in-frame clones alone and lacks a portion of them. The sample includes a few hundred thousand clones, roughly 77% seen only once; the top ten take 1.1%. The sample consisted of peripheral blood. Receptors were obtained from a human donor with acute or convalescent COVID-19. The donor label of this sample is uncertain.

In regard to this clone: The sample carries other DNA sequences with the same CDR3. The rearrangement uses TRBV2 and TRBJ1-1; D remains unclear. This CDR3 has 13 residues. Germline V CDR1 and CDR2: SNHLY, FYNNEI. Between the trimmed V and J ends, which lost 5 bases and 2 bases, there was a span of 9 bases. The CDR3 here is CASSTEVNTEAFF. Written as DNA, the CDR3 is TGTGCCAGCAGTACGGAGGTTAACACTGAAGCTTTCTTT.

This chain uses TRBV19 with TRBJ2-4; 15 bases align to TRBD2. V lost 10 bases and J lost 3; bases outside the gene matches: 10. Germline loops: CDR1 LNHDA, CDR2 SQIVND (reference sequence). This CDR3 region has 17 residues. The CDR3 bases are TGTGCCATAGGACTAGCGGGAGGGCCGAGTCTCAAAAACATTCAGTACTTC. Encoded protein: CAIGLAGGPSLKNIQYF.

The V gene is TRBV18, the J gene TRBJ2-7; 7 positions match TRBD2. CDR1 is KGHSH and CDR2 is LQKENI in the germline V gene. The CDR3 runs 16 residues. V was pared by 2 bases and J by 1 base, with 8 bases of the junction left unmatched. CDR3 sequence: CASSPGPGRESYEQYF. Written as DNA, the CDR3 is TGTGCCAGCTCACCAGGCCCAGGGAGGGAGTCCTACGAGCAGTACTTC.

V usage is TRBV10-3 and J usage is TRBJ2-2, with a possible D match to TRBD2 (6 bases). V was shortened by 6 bases and J by 4 bases, with 18 bases between the two germline ends. The CDR3 spans 16 residues. CDR1 is ENHRY and CDR2 is SYGVKD in the germline V gene. CDR3 coding DNA: TGTGCCATCAGGCGAGCGGGCGGGTATGCCACCGGGGAGCTGTTTTTT. Its protein is CAIRRAGGYATGELFF.

The CDR3 DNA reads TGTGCCAGCAGCCTGAGGACAGGGGCCACAGATACGCAGTATTTT. This encodes CASSLRTGATDTQYF. The chain has TRBV14 and TRBJ2-3; 9 bases match TRBD1. The length of the CDR3 is 15 residues. Per the germline V gene, CDR1 is SGHDN and CDR2 is FVKESK. The V segment lost 4 bases and the J segment 2 bases; nucleotides outside the gene matches: 4. The whole variable domain, filled in from reference TRBV14 and TRBJ2-3, reads EAGVTQFPSHSVIEKGQTVTLRCDPISGHDNLYWYRRVMGKEIKFLLHFVKESKQDESGMPNNRFLAERTGGTYSTLKVQPAELEDSGVYFCASSLRTGATDTQYFGPGTRLTVL.

This clone has more than one count but fewer than ten. Other nucleotide sequences from this sample produce the same CDR3. V is TRBV18 and J is TRBJ1-2, with 7 nucleotides matching TRBD1. The CDR3 is 13 amino acids. From germline, CDR1 is KGHSH and CDR2 LQKENI. The V gene end was trimmed by 2 bases and the J gene end by 3 bases; junction bases not matched to a gene: 0. CDR3 nucleotides: TGTGCCAGCTCACCAGACAGGGACTATGGCTACACCTTC. The encoded protein is CASSPDRDYGYTF.

V and J are TRBV5-4 and TRBJ2-1; 10 bases fit TRBD2. CDR3 length: 16 residues. Looked up from germline, CDR1 is SGHNT and CDR2 is YYREEE (reference sequence). Trimming cost V 2 bases and J 2 bases; bases outside gene matches: 4. The CDR3 here is CASSFPTSGTYNEQFF. Here the CDR3 DNA reads TGTGCCAGCAGCTTCCCAACTAGCGGGACCTACAATGAGCAGTTCTTC.

This sequence joins TRBV3-1 (or the pseudogene TRBV3-2) and TRBJ1-2; the D gene is possibly TRBD1 (5 bases). The V and J ends lost 2 bases and 4 bases respectively, with 5 bases between them. The CDR3 sequence is 12 residues long. The germline gives CDR1 LGHDT, CDR2 YNNKEL (reference sequence). The CDR3 DNA is TGTGCCAGCAGCCAAAGGGGCTATGGCTACACCTTC. It translates to CASSQRGYGYTF.

The gene calls are TRBV4-1 and TRBJ1-2; no definite D call. Trimming took 0 bases from V and 4 from J, leaving 9 bases between them. This CDR3 contains 14 residues. Germline values: CDR1 MGHRA, CDR2 YSYEKL. DNA of the CDR3: TGCGCCAGCAGCCAAGAGAGGGAGGCCTATGGCTACACCTTC. Its protein is CASSQEREAYGYTF.

The V gene is TRBV19, the J gene TRBJ1-2, with D possibly being TRBD1 (5 bases). Trimming removed 1 base at V and 5 bases at J, with 23 bases between. Per the germline V gene, CDR1 is LNHDA and CDR2 is SQIVND (reference sequence). The length of the CDR3 is 18 residues. CDR3 protein: CASSIVGTLRVGQYGYTF. The CDR3 coding sequence is TGTGCCAGTAGTATAGTGGGGACTCTTCGGGTCGGACAATATGGCTACACCTTC.

The chain is built from TRBV5-1 and TRBJ2-7; a possible D gene is TRBD1 (6 bases). Germline-derived CDR1 and CDR2 are SGHRS and YFSETQ. V shed 0 bases and J shed 6 bases, with 13 bases lying between them. This CDR3 is 14 amino acids long. CDR3 in amino acids: CASSLEAGVPEQYF. Written as DNA, the CDR3 is TGCGCCAGCAGCTTGGAGGCAGGGGTCCCCGAGCAGTACTTC.

This clone was recorded a few times. The J gene is TRBJ2-3, the V gene TRBV19; TRBD2 matches at 10 bases. From germline, CDR1 is LNHDA and CDR2 SQIVND (reference sequence). The CDR3 consists of 15 residues. With V trimmed by 7 bases and J by 4 bases, 8 bases remained unmatched. For the CDR3, the DNA is TGTGCCAGTACCCTAATGGGACTAGCGTCAGATACGCAGTATTTT. Protein: CASTLMGLASDTQYF.

V gene TRBV4-2 combines with J gene TRBJ1-4; perhaps TRBD1 as D (6 bases). Trimming pared 4 bases from V and 8 bases from J, leaving 23 bases between. The CDR3 extends over 17 amino acids. Germline V CDR1 and CDR2: LGHNA, YNFKEQ. In DNA form, the CDR3 reads TGTGCCAGCAGCCCCCTGGGTGAGGGGGATAAGGGAGAAAAACTGTTTTTT. It is translated as CASSPLGEGDKGEKLFF.

The gene calls are TRBV9 and TRBJ1-1; D remains unclear. Trimming cost V 0 bases and J 4 bases, with 13 bases left between them. CDR1 SGDLS and CDR2 YYNGEE come from the germline V gene. The CDR3 has 15 amino acids. The CDR3 DNA reads TGTGCCAGCAGCGTAGTATGGGGAGGTGCCACTGAAGCTTTCTTT. It encodes CASSVVWGGATEAFF. Complete variable domain (other parts from reference TRBV9 and TRBJ1-1): DSGVTQTPKHLITATGQRVTLRCSPRSGDLSVYWYQQSLDQGLQFLIQYYNGEERAKGNILERFSAQQFPDLHSELNLSSLELGDSALYFCASSVVWGGATEAFFGQGTRLTVV.

The chain couples TRBV27 to TRBJ2-7, with D perhaps TRBD1 (6 bases). Trimming pared 5 bases from V and 2 bases from J, leaving 16 bases between. CDR1 and CDR2 from the germline V gene are MNHEY and SMNVEV (reference sequence). The CDR3 sequence is 15 residues long. The CDR3 sequence is CASSAAGTLTYEQYF. The CDR3 DNA sequence: TGTGCCAGCAGTGCAGCCGGGACACTCACCTACGAGCAGTACTTC.

J is TRBJ2-1 and V is TRBV9; 7 bases match TRBD1. Germline V gene data show CDR1 as SGDLS and CDR2 as YYNGEE. V was pared by 5 bases and J by 2 bases, with 4 bases of the junction left unmatched. CDR3 length: 14 residues. The CDR3 DNA follows: TGTGCCAGCAGGGAAGGACAGGCCTACAATGAGCAGTTCTTC. Encoded protein: CASREGQAYNEQFF.

The chain employs TRBV15 and TRBJ1-5; D remains unclear. V lost 5 bases, J lost 6 bases, and 11 bases lay in between. The germline gives CDR1 LNHNV, CDR2 YYDKDF (reference sequence). This CDR3 contains 13 residues. The CDR3 DNA follows: TGTGCCACCAGCCCCTCGCTAAGTCAGCCCCAGCATTTT. Its protein product is CATSPSLSQPQHF. The entire variable domain, with the rest obtained from reference TRBV15 and TRBJ1-5, is as follows: DAMVIQNPRYQVTQFGKPVTLSCSQTLNHNVMYWYQQKSSQAPKLLFHYYDKDFNNEADTPDNFQSRRPNTSFCFLDIRSPGLGDTAMYLCATSPSLSQPQHFGDGTRLSIL.

The chain recombines TRBV5-1 with TRBJ2-1; TRBD2 aligns across 7 bases. This CDR3 region has 12 residues. Germline-derived CDR1 and CDR2 are SGHRS and YFSETQ. Germline trimming cut 4 bases from V and 6 bases from J; bases unmatched to any gene: 1. The CDR3 region has the DNA TGCGCCAGCAGCCTAGCGGCCAATGAGCAGTTCTTC. Protein product: CASSLAANEQFF.

This clone has only one observation. The J gene is TRBJ2-2, the V gene TRBV5-1, with a tentative D call TRBD2 (5 bases). V was trimmed by 5 bases and J by 7 bases, leaving 15 bases between them. Germline CDR1 and CDR2: SGHRS and YFSETQ. This CDR3 has 14 residues. Here the CDR3 reads CASRVQAEVGELFF. The CDR3 region has the DNA TGCGCCAGCAGGGTTCAGGCGGAGGTCGGGGAGCTGTTTTTT.

The rearrangement uses TRBV7-2 and TRBJ1-5, with 8 nucleotides matching TRBD1. V lost 5 bases and J lost 4; bases outside the gene matches: 4. This CDR3 contains 14 residues. In germline, CDR1 is SGHTA, CDR2 FQGNSA. DNA for the CDR3: TGTGCCAGCAGCCAGACAGGGGTAAATCAGCCCCAGCATTTT. Its translation: CASSQTGVNQPQHF.

J is TRBJ1-3 and V is TRBV14, with unresolved D. Germline-derived CDR1 and CDR2 are SGHDN and FVKESK. This CDR3 has 13 amino acids. V dropped 0 bases and J dropped 2 bases, with 2 bases sitting between them. The CDR3 sequence: CASSQDTGNTIYF. Here the CDR3 DNA reads TGTGCCAGCAGCCAAGACACTGGAAACACCATATATTTT.

V is TRBV27 and J is TRBJ1-1, with D unresolved. Trimming cost V 4 bases and J 1 base, with 10 bases left between them. The CDR3 is made up of 14 amino acids. Looked up from germline, CDR1 is MNHEY and CDR2 is SMNVEV (reference sequence). The CDR3 DNA reads as TGTGCCAGCAGTTGGGCGAGAGCGAACACTGAAGCTTTCTTT. Amino acids: CASSWARANTEAFF.

The chain links TRBV19 to TRBJ1-3; the D is unclear. Trimming pared 3 bases from V and 6 bases from J, leaving 15 bases between. Germline CDR1 and CDR2: LNHDA and SQIVND (reference sequence). This CDR3 is built from 15 residues. Here the CDR3 DNA reads TGTGCCAGTAGTATCCGGGATGGACTCTTAAACACCATATATTTT. The encoded protein is CASSIRDGLLNTIYF.

A note on this clone: Other nucleotide sequences in the sample specify the same CDR3. The chain has TRBV30 and TRBJ1-5; D is perhaps TRBD1 (6 bases). The length of the CDR3 is 13 residues. CDR1 and CDR2 from the germline V gene are GTSNPN and SVGIG (reference sequence). Trimming left V 1 base short and J 2 bases short, with 6 bases between. CDR3 region: CAWSAGGNQPQHF. The CDR3 DNA reads TGTGCCTGGAGTGCAGGGGGCAATCAGCCCCAGCATTTT.

This chain's CDR3 is CASSWTTAGTGELFF. CDR3 nucleotide sequence: TGTGCCAGCAGCTGGACTACCGCGGGAACCGGGGAGCTGTTTTTT. The J gene is TRBJ2-2, the V gene TRBV7-6; D might be TRBD2 (6 bases). Trimming took 4 bases from V and 5 from J, leaving 14 bases between them. The germline V gene encodes CDR1 SGHVS and CDR2 FNYEAQ. This CDR3 comprises 15 residues.

The chain carries TRBV5-1 and TRBJ2-2; 7 positions match TRBD1. CDR3 length: 16 residues. Germline V lookup: CDR1 SGHRS, CDR2 YFSETQ. V trimming: 3 bases; J trimming: 2 bases; junction bases outside the gene matches: 7. The CDR3 nucleotides read TGCGCCAGCAGCTCAACCGGGACAGTCAACACCGGGGAGCTGTTTTTT. Its protein product is CASSSTGTVNTGELFF.

This clone was counted between two and nine times. The rearrangement uses TRBV13 and TRBJ1-1; D gene ambiguous. The CDR3 contains 13 residues. V was cut by 0 bases and J by 4 bases, with 6 bases left in between. The V gene's germline CDR1 is PRHDT and CDR2 FYEKMQ (reference sequence). For the CDR3, the DNA is TGTGCCAGCAGCTTAGGCGAGTTCACTGAAGCTTTCTTT. This codes for CASSLGEFTEAFF.

The chain joins TRBV6-5 to TRBJ1-6; D possibly corresponds to TRBD1 (6 bases). This CDR3 comprises 15 residues. Germline V CDR1 and CDR2: MNHEY, SVGAGI. The ends were cut back, 2 bases at V and 10 bases at J, with 15 bases in the middle. CDR3 amino acids: CASSYPVEGDSPLHF. The CDR3 nucleotides read TGTGCCAGCAGTTACCCGGTAGAGGGGGACTCACCCCTCCACTTT.

The chain employs TRBV27 and TRBJ2-1; TRBD2 is a possible D gene (6 bases). Trimming took 4 bases from V and 3 from J, leaving 19 bases between them. There are 17 residues in the CDR3. Per the germline V gene, CDR1 is MNHEY and CDR2 is SMNVEV (reference sequence). The CDR3 nucleotides read TGTGCCAGCAGTTCATTCCCTGCTAGCGAGTTCTACAATGAGCAGTTCTTC. It translates to CASSSFPASEFYNEQFF.

This clone was seen a few times. This rearrangement joins TRBV30 to TRBJ1-2; D is uncertain. CDR1 is GTSNPN, CDR2 SVGIG, per germline (reference sequence). The CDR3 totals 13 residues. Trimming took off 3 bases at V and 8 bases at J, with 16 bases between the two ends. CDR3 region: CAWSEYLPRGYTF. CDR3 coding DNA: TGTGCCTGGAGCGAATACCTCCCTCGGGGCTACACCTTC.

This clone was seen only once. This sequence joins TRBV7-6 and TRBJ2-5, with D tentatively TRBD2 (6 bases). The germline gives CDR1 SGHVS, CDR2 FNYEAQ. CDR3 size: 17 residues. V lost 1 base, J lost 5 bases, and 20 bases lay in between. CDR3 coding DNA: TGTGCCAGCAGCTTAGGATTGGTGGCGGGGTTTGAGGAGACCCAGTACTTC. It specifies CASSLGLVAGFEETQYF.

V gene TRBV3-1 (or the pseudogene TRBV3-2) combines with J gene TRBJ2-7; 7 bases fit TRBD1. Germline loops: CDR1 LGHDT, CDR2 YNNKEL (reference sequence). The J segment lost 7 bases and the V segment lost 1 base, leaving 10 bases of the junction unmatched. This CDR3 contains 15 residues. In nucleotides, the CDR3 is TGTGCCAGCAGCCAAGCGAGACAGGGTTTGAGTGAGCAGTACTTC. Translated: CASSQARQGLSEQYF.